Listed here are 10 T cell receptor beta chains from one sample, sequenced in a study of control samples from healthy donors and cancer patients. Assay: immunoSEQ multiplex PCR; the TCRdb copy retains only in-frame clones and omits some. The data show fewer than 120,000 clones, with 88% seen just once and 3.5% to 4.5% held by the top ten. Input material: PBMCs. The receptors were gathered from a woman aged 60-75 years with lung cancer.

The rearrangement joins TRBV19 to TRBJ1-2; the D is unclear. CDR3 length: 12 residues. V lost 6 bases to trimming and J lost 3 bases, with 8 bases between them. Germline lookup yields CDR1 LNHDA and CDR2 SQIVND (reference sequence). Here the CDR3 reads CASRLGYYGYTF. The CDR3 DNA reads TGTGCCAGTAGGTTGGGGTACTATGGCTACACCTTC.

The CDR3 loop is CASSLLGGNYGYTF. The CDR3 coding sequence is TGTGCCAGCAGCCTCCTTGGTGGCAACTATGGCTACACCTTC. The rearrangement links TRBV7-2 to TRBJ1-2; no reliable D call. The CDR3 runs to 14 residues. Germline V gives CDR1 SGHTA, CDR2 FQGNSA. The germline V and J ends were trimmed by 5 bases and 2 bases, with 12 bases remaining between them.

The chain joins TRBV12-5 to TRBJ1-1; tentative D call: TRBD1 (5 bases). V was cut by 2 bases and J by 4 bases, with 14 bases left in between. The CDR3 length is 15 residues. Germline CDR1 is LGHNT and CDR2 is FRNRAP. The CDR3 protein is CASGLSTREVTEAFF. The DNA of the CDR3 is TGTGCTAGTGGTTTGTCGACCAGGGAGGTCACTGAAGCTTTCTTT.

The chain has TRBV5-3 and TRBJ2-7, with TRBD2 matching 13 bases. TRBV5-3 is an ORF; its function is uncertain. V shed 5 bases and J 3 bases; nucleotides not matched to a gene: 5. CDR3 length: 15 amino acids. CDR3 protein: CARRPGLAGVYEQYF. For the CDR3, the DNA is TGTGCCAGAAGACCCGGACTAGCGGGAGTCTACGAGCAGTACTTC.

V is TRBV10-3 and J is TRBJ2-1; 7 bases agree with TRBD1. CDR3 length: 15 residues. CDR1 ENHRY and CDR2 SYGVKD come from the germline V gene. The ends lost 7 bases at V and 0 bases at J; junction bases unmatched: 6. The CDR3 bases are TGTGCCATCACTGCCCGGGACAGCTCCTACAATGAGCAGTTCTTC. This gives the protein CAITARDSSYNEQFF.

The chain recombines TRBV5-4 with TRBJ1-1; TRBD1 is a possible D gene (5 bases). V was trimmed by 0 bases and J by 3 bases, leaving 9 bases between them. CDR3 size: 14 residues. CDR1 is SGHNT and CDR2 is YYREEE in the germline V gene (reference sequence). Here the CDR3 reads CASSLEGYYTEAFF. CDR3 DNA sequence: TGTGCCAGCAGCTTGGAGGGGTACTACACTGAAGCTTTCTTT.

The genes are TRBV11-3 and TRBJ1-1, with a weak D call TRBD1 (6 bases). This CDR3 is 13 amino acids long. Per germline, CDR1 SGHNT and CDR2 YENEEA. Trimming stripped 5 bases from V and 8 bases from J, with 15 bases between. CDR3 loop: CASSQFRTAEAFF. The CDR3 coding sequence is TGTGCCAGCAGCCAGTTTCGGACAGCAGAAGCTTTCTTT.

The chain carries TRBV24-1 and TRBJ2-3; possible D gene TRBD2, 5 bases. V lost 2 bases, J lost 0 bases, and 5 bases lay in between. Germline CDR1 is KGHDR and CDR2 is SFDVKD. This CDR3 has 14 amino acids. The CDR3 protein is CATSDSGSTDTQYF. The CDR3 nucleotides read TGTGCCACCAGTGATTCGGGGAGCACAGATACGCAGTATTTT.

The rearrangement links TRBV5-1 to TRBJ2-3; TRBD2 matches at 10 bases. This CDR3 is built from 17 residues. Looked up from germline, CDR1 is SGHRS and CDR2 is YFSETQ. Trimming cost V 4 bases and J 3 bases; bases outside gene matches: 11. CDR3 protein: CASSPGAASGRTDTQYF. CDR3 in DNA: TGCGCCAGCAGCCCGGGGGCGGCTAGCGGGAGAACAGATACGCAGTATTTT.

This chain connects TRBV12-5 to TRBJ1-5; D gene unclear. CDR1 is LGHNT, CDR2 FRNRAP, per germline. The CDR3 is 13 amino acids. The V gene lost 6 bases and the J gene lost 5 bases, with 11 bases spanning the gap. CDR3 in amino acids: CASGKLAYQPQHF. In DNA form, the CDR3 reads TGTGCTAGTGGGAAACTTGCGTATCAGCCCCAGCATTTT.